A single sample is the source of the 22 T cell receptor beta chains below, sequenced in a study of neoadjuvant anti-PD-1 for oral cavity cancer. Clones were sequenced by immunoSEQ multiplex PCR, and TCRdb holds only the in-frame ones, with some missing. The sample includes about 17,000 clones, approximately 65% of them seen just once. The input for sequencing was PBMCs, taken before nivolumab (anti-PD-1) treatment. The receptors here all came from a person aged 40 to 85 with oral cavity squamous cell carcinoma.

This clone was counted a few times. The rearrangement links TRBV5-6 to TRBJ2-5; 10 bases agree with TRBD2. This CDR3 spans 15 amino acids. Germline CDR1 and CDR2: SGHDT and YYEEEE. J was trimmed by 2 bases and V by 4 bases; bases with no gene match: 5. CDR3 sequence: CASSGGLAIQETQYF. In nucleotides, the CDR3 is TGTGCCAGCAGCGGGGGACTAGCGATTCAAGAGACCCAGTACTTC.

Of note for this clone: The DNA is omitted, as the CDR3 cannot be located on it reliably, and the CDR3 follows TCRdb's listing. CDR3: CASSLSGPENNEQFF. The rearrangement links TRBV5-1 to TRBJ2-1. Termini included, the CDR3 measures 15 amino acids. Germline values: CDR1 SGHRS, CDR2 YFSETQ.

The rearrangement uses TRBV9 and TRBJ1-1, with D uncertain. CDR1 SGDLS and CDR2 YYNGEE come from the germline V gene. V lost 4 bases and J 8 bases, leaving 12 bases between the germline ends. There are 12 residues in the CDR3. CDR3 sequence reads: CASSLLGGEAFF. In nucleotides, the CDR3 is TGTGCCAGCAGCCTCTTGGGAGGCGAAGCTTTCTTT. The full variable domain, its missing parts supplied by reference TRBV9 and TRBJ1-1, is DSGVTQTPKHLITATGQRVTLRCSPRSGDLSVYWYQQSLDQGLQFLIQYYNGEERAKGNILERFSAQQFPDLHSELNLSSLELGDSALYFCASSLLGGEAFFGQGTRLTVV.

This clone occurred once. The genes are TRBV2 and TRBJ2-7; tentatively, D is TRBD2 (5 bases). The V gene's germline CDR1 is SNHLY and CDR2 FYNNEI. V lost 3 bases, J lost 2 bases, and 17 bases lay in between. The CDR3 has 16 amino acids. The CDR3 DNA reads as TGTGCCAGCAGTGATAAACAGACGGGAAAGACCTACGAGCAGTACTTC. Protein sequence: CASSDKQTGKTYEQYF.

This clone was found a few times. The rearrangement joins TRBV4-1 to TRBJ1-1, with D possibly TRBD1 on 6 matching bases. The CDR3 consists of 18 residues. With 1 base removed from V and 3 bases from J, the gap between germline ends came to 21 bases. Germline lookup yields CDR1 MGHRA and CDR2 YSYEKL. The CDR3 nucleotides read TGCGCCAGCAGCCAAGCTATCACTAGGGGGACATATGACACTGAAGCTTTCTTT. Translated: CASSQAITRGTYDTEAFF.

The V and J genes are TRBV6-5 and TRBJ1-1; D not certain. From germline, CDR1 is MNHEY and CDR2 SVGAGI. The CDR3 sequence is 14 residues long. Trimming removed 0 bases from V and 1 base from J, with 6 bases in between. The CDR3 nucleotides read TGTGCCAGCAGTTACTCGAACAGGAACACTGAAGCTTTCTTT. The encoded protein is CASSYSNRNTEAFF.

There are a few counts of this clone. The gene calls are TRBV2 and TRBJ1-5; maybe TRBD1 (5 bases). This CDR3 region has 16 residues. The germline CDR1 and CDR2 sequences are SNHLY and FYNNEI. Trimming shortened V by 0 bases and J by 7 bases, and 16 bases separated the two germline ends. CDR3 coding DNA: TGTGCCAGCAGTGAAGCCGGGCAGGGCTATGGACAGCCCCAGCATTTT. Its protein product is CASSEAGQGYGQPQHF.

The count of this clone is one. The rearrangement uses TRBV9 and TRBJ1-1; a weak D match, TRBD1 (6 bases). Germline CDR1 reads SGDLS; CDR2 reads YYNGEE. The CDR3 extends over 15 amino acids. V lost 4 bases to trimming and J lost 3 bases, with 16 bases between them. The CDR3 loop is CASSPREGVYTEAFF. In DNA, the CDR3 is TGTGCCAGCAGCCCCAGGGAGGGGGTCTACACTGAAGCTTTCTTT. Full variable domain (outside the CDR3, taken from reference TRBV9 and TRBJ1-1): DSGVTQTPKHLITATGQRVTLRCSPRSGDLSVYWYQQSLDQGLQFLIQYYNGEERAKGNILERFSAQQFPDLHSELNLSSLELGDSALYFCASSPREGVYTEAFFGQGTRLTVV.

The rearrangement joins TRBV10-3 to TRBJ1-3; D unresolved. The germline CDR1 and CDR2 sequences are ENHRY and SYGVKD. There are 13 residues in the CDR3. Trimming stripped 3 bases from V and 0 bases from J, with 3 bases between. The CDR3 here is CAISDSSGNTIYF. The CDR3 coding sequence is TGTGCCATCAGTGACAGCTCTGGAAACACCATATATTTT.

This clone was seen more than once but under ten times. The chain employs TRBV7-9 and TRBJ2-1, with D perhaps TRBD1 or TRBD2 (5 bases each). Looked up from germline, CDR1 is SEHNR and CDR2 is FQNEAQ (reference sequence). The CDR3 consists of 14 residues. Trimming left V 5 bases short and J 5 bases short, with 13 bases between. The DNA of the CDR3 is TGTGCCAGCAGCCCGAGGGGACCCGACAATGAGCAGTTCTTC. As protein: CASSPRGPDNEQFF.

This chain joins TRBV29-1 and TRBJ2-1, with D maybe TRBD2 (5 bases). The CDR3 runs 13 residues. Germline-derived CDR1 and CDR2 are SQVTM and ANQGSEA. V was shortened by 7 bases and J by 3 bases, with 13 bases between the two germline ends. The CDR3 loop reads CSGGQAGYNEQFF. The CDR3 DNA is TGCAGCGGCGGGCAGGCAGGCTACAATGAGCAGTTCTTC.

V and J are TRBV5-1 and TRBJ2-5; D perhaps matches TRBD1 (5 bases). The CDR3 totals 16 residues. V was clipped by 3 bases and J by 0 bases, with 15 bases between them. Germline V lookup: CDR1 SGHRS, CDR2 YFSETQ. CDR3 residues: CASSSIPTVYQETQYF. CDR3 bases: TGCGCCAGCAGCTCCATTCCGACAGTGTACCAAGAGACCCAGTACTTC.

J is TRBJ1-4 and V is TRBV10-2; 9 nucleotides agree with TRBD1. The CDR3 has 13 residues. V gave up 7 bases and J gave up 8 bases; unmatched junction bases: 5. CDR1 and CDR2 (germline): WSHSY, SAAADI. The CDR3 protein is CASTRQGDEKLFF. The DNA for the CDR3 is TGCGCCAGCACCCGACAGGGGGACGAAAAACTGTTTTTT.

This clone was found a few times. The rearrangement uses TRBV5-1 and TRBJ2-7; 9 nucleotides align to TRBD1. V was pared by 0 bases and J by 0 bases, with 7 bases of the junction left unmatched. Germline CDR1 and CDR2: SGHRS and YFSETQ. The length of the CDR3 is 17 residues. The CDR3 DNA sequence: TGCGCCAGCAGCTTGGGACCGGGACAGGGAATCTCCTACGAGCAGTACTTC. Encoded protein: CASSLGPGQGISYEQYF.

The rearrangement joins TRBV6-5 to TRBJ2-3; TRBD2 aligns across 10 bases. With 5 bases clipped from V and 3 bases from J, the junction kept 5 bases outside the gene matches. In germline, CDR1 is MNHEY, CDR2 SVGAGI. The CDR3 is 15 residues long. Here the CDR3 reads CASSLGTSVTDTQYF. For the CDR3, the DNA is TGTGCCAGCAGTCTGGGGACTAGCGTAACAGATACGCAGTATTTT.

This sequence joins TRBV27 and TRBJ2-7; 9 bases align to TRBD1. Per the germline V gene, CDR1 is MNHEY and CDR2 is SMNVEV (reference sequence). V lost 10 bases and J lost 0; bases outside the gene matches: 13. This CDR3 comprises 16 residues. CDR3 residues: CATRDRAPTSSYEQYF. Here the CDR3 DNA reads TGTGCCACCCGGGACAGGGCCCCCACAAGCTCCTACGAGCAGTACTTC.

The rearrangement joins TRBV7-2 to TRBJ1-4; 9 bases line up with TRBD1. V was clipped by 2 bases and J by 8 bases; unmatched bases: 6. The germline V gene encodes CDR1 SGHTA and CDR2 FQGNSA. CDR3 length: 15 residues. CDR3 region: CASSLLGTGLEKLFF. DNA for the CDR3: TGTGCCAGCAGCTTACTAGGGACAGGGTTGGAAAAACTGTTTTTT.

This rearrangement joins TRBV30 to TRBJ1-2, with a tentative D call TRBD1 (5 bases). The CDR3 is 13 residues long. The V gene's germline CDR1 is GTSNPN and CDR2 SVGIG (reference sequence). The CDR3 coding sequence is TGTGCGAGGGACCCGGACGACGCCTATGGCTACACCTTC. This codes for CARDPDDAYGYTF.

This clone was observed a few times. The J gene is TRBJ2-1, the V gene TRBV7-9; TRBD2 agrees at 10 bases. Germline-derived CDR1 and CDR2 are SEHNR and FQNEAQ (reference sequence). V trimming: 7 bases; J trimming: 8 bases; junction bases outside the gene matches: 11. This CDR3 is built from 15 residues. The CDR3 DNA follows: TGTGCCAGCATAAGGGCTAGCGGGAGTGGGGATGAGCAGTTCTTC. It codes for CASIRASGSGDEQFF.

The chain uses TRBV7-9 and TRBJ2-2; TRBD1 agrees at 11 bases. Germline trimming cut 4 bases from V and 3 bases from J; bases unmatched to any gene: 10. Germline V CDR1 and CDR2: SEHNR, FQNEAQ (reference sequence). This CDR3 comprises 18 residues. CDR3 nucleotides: TGTGCCAGCAGCTCCGGACAGGGGGCTGTCGGGGACACCGGGGAGCTGTTTTTT. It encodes CASSSGQGAVGDTGELFF.

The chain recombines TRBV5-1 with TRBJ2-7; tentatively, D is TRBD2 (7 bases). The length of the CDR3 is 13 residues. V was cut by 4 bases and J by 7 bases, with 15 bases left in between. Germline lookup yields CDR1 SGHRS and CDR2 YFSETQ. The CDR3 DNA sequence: TGCGCCAGCAGCACGGGGGGCGGATCGGAGCAGTACTTC. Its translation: CASSTGGGSEQYF.

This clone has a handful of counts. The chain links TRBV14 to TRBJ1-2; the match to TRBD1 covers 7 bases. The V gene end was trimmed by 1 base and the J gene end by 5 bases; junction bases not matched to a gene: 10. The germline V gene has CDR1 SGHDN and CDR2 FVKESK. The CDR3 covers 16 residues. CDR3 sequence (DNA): TGTGCCAGCAGCCAAGCGCCCCAGGGACAGCTGTATGGCTACACCTTC. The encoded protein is CASSQAPQGQLYGYTF.